This record concerns one T cell receptor (beta chain) sequence. Its antigen is currently unknown. The data belong to a study of human T cells and chemical hapten exposure. The time point was: patch test 1, 2 weeks after DPC sensitization. Treatment indicated: therapeutic diphenylcyclopropenone sensitization with weekly scalp DPC. V dropped 5 bases and J dropped 5 bases, with 17 bases sitting between them. The CDR3 loop spans 15 amino acids. The germline gives CDR1 MNHEY, CDR2 SVGEGT. TCRdb recomputed calls from the RACE reads with MiXCR, one row per CDR3 protein. The data hold 75,000 to 100,000 distinct CDR3 sequences, with roughly a tenth observed a single time. Study results and caveats: The study found expanded TCRs formed significantly more large CDR3 similarity clusters than controls.

The rearrangement uses TRBV6-2 or TRBV6-3 and TRBJ2-3; no clear D gene. The sequences come from whole blood, collected in connection with sensitization to the hapten diphenylcyclopropenone (DPC). The TCR comes from a man in his forties with alopecia areata. Some clones in this sample may be carry-over from other donors' samples. CDR3 DNA: TGTGCCAGCAGTCACATCCAAGCTGCCCTAGATACGCAGTATTTT. Translated: CASSHIQAALDTQYF.